This TCR beta chain was observed in a study of T-cell reconstitution after alpha-beta-depleted transplantation in children. Study-level findings and limits: At day 60, the high TCRbeta diversity found in some patients originated from recipient T cells and thymic progenitors that had survived. After one year, T-cell counts and TCRbeta diversity mostly came from new T cells. Several hundred expanded graft clones reportedly supplied alpha-beta T cells about two months after transplant.

With respect to this clonotype: Its antigen remains unknown.

The TCRbeta library was prepared with unique molecular identifiers. In TCRdb, the PCR reads were re-called with MiXCR into one record per CDR3 protein. Of 440,000 or so distinct CDR3 sequences in the sample, roughly two fifths were seen once. Trimming shortened V by 6 bases and J by 2 bases, and 17 bases separated the two germline ends. This CDR3 comprises 15 residues. This TCR was recovered from a girl aged 2 to 9 with aplastic anemia, due to receive a stem cell transplant. This material consisted of PBMCs, taken before TCRalphabeta/CD19-depleted stem cell transplant. The rearrangement uses TRBV12-3 or TRBV12-4 and TRBJ2-7; weak D call: TRBD1 (6 bases). In nucleotides, the CDR3 is TGTGCCAGCAGAGCCTCAGGGGCCCCTCCCTACGAGCAGTACTTC. This sequence encodes CASRASGAPPYEQYF.